This T cell receptor (beta chain) emerged from a study of cytomegalovirus exposure and HLA in healthy donors. Overall study context: From roughly 180 million T cells, an earlier analysis saw 117 million unique TCR beta sequences. Assignment to the Caucasian-associated ancestry cluster applied to around 76% of the approximately 360 genotyped donors.

Points on this clone: Its antigen remains unknown.

General observations from the study: Earlier analysis yielded a pattern in which most TCR beta V segments were productive about 87% or about 30% of the time. CMV serostatus alone was available as immune exposure information.

The primer mix had 60 Vbeta and 13 Jbeta primers. Assay used: immunoSEQ multiplex PCR; TCRdb lists only in-frame clones, some missing. The sample contains under 150,000 clones, 82% of which appear only once. The germline V gene encodes CDR1 SEHNR and CDR2 FQNEAQ (reference sequence). This CDR3 is 14 amino acids long. J was trimmed by 8 bases and V by 4 bases; bases with no gene match: 8. The sequence was collected from a male donor in good health and CMV-seronegative. Material for sequencing was PBMCs. The genes are TRBV7-9 and TRBJ2-1, with 7 bases that match TRBD1. The CDR3 nucleotides read TGTGCCAGCAGCTCCGAAGACAGGGCCGATGAGCAGTTCTTC. Its translation is CASSSEDRADEQFF.